This TCR beta chain was recovered during a study of beta chain features in type 1 diabetes (dated by TCRdb to the late 2010s). About the investigation overall: Mean age, gender distribution, total cell number and subset yield did not differ between patients and healthy donors. A total of some 110 million sorted cells were examined across all samples, and the number of cells per subset was strongly correlated with RNA yield. The study compared TCRB repertoires of sorted circulating CD4+ T cell subsets between recently diagnosed type 1 diabetes patients and matched healthy donors. Whereas all 28 donors provided naive and central memory subsets, regulatory and stem cell-like memory subsets were isolated from just 8 patients and roughly 8 healthy donors. Overall study outcomes, separate from this receptor: A moderate but significant shortening of TCRB CDR3 length was observed in type 1 diabetes patients in all four CD4+ subsets. At VDJ recombination sites, patients with type 1 diabetes made fewer insertions and deleted more nucleotides, a pattern implying thymic rearrangement abnormalities. PCR may preferentially amplify shorter templates, but because patient and control samples were amplified and corrected together, any resulting skew would affect both groups equally. Because cDNA was sequenced instead of genomic DNA, activated cells with high expression could be over-represented, although the groups did not differ in activation or CD3 levels. The naive, central memory and regulatory TCRB repertoires appeared to resemble one another more closely among patients than among healthy donors. Because the HLA sub-analyses included only small numbers of individuals, any influence of HLA type on TCRB rearrangement was left unresolved.

The germline V gene gives CDR1 as SQVTM and CDR2 as ANQGSEA. The CDR3 starts with the cysteine, ends with the phenylalanine, and has 10 residues. Only the CDR3 DNA stays, 30 bases, in frame from base 1. Relative to germline, V is 7 bases shorter and J is 1 base shorter, with 3 bases between their ends. All of the isolated RNA was reverse transcribed with the High Capacity cDNA Reverse Transcription Kit, so expressed TCRB transcripts were sequenced. Deep immunoSEQ sequencing was performed on naive, central memory and regulatory T cell samples, with an average of roughly 3.3 million total reads per sample. Sorted cells were lysed in RLT buffer, and RNA was extracted using DNase-treated RNeasy Micro or Mini kits according to cell number. Each cell subset was processed on its own to prevent cross-contamination, while patient and healthy donor samples were processed together. The immunoSEQ multiplex PCR was used to amplify TCRB sequences from cDNA, yielding 87-bp fragments that span the CDR3 region. Amplicons were sequenced on the Illumina HiSeq platform. Under the source paper's analysis protocol: Synthetic template baselines were used to correct PCR bias computationally, reads within Hamming distance 2 were collapsed together, and singletons that could not be merged were discarded. By aligning reads against IMGT, V, D and J genes, CDR3 length, and insertions or deletions at six rearrangement sites were assigned. Within each subset, clonotype counts were normalized to sorted cell number, and only after that were true diversity and Gini coefficients computed with the tcR R package. The overlap coefficient, calculated on TCRB nucleotide sequences, was used to measure repertoire sharing. Out-of-frame TCRB sequences from naive cells were analyzed to stand in for the pre-selection repertoire. The immuneACCESS repertoire file appears here via TCRdb, limited to in-frame rearrangements. These files lack a portion of the clones; in checked studies, under half of the deficit traces to unresolved V genes, and the cause of the others is not known. V and J calls plus clone size are reproduced from that table; the DNA served to infer D and trimming. The sample table lists about half a million clones, 25% to 35% of them with a count of one. Of the sample, about 0.065% is held by the ten largest clones.

This clone has more than one count but fewer than ten. Its antigen is unknown. No quality values exist for individual bases; no much larger clone is one base distant. The same CDR3 also results from other DNA sequences found in this sample. A single peripheral blood draw of about 116 mL on average was collected from each donor into heparinised tubes. A BD FACSAria II and a panel including CD45RO, CCR7, CD25, CD127, CD95 and CD27 were used to sort naive, central memory, regulatory and stem cell-like memory CD4+ T cells. Every sorted population had a purity above 95%. Right away, PBMCs were isolated by Lymphoprep density gradient centrifugation and were stained directly, with no culture step. So that batch effects would be minimized, each experiment stained and sorted samples in pairs, pairing one healthy donor with one patient.

The TCR originated in a man younger than 35 in good health. Recombination joined TRBV29-1 with TRBJ2-3, with the D gene not confidently named. Sequences were obtained from naive CD4+ T cells from blood. Taken with the paper, the label for cell subset or site translates to: true naive CD4+ T cells. The DNA sequence is TGCAGCGGGGGCACAGATACGCAGTATTTT. This encodes CSGGTDTQYF.